Below are 20 T cell receptor beta chains sequenced from a single sample in a study of shared clonotypes between healthy human individuals. Naive CD8 isolation took CD45RO-negative cells positively selected for CCR7 and excluded terminally differentiated effector memory CD45RA+ cells. Sequenced by immunoSEQ multiplex PCR; TCRdb stores in-frame clones only, minus some. The table has around 580,000 clones, about 98% seen once. Sequencing was performed on naive CD8+ T cells sorted from blood. These TCRs come from a man between 25 and 39 years old in good health.

In nucleotides, the CDR3 is TGCAGCGGTACGAGGGACTATGGCTACACCTTC. Translated, it gives CSGTRDYGYTF. This sequence joins TRBV29-1 and TRBJ1-2; unclear D gene. Trimming took 7 bases from V and 3 from J, leaving 9 bases between them. The CDR3 spans 11 residues. Germline V lookup: CDR1 SQVTM, CDR2 ANQGSEA.

The chain recombines TRBV4-1 with TRBJ2-7, with a weak D call TRBD2 (6 bases). Trimming pared 3 bases from V and 5 bases from J, leaving 20 bases between. Germline values: CDR1 MGHRA, CDR2 YSYEKL. The CDR3 has 16 amino acids. CDR3 nucleotide sequence: TGCGCCAGCAGCCACGGCGGGGAAAGGTGGAGCGACGAGCAGTACTTC. Translated: CASSHGGERWSDEQYF.

The V call is TRBV19, the J call TRBJ2-7; 8 bases fit TRBD2. The CDR3 runs 14 residues. J lost 5 bases, V lost 1 base, and 4 bases had no gene match. Germline CDR1 is LNHDA and CDR2 is SQIVND (reference sequence). This chain's CDR3 is CASSIVAGQHEQYF. DNA for the CDR3: TGTGCCAGTAGTATAGTAGCGGGACAACACGAGCAGTACTTC.

This chain links TRBV13 with TRBJ1-2; D remains unclear. The CDR3 extends over 15 amino acids. V lost 4 bases and J lost 7, with 19 bases in between. Germline CDR1 reads PRHDT; CDR2 reads FYEKMQ (reference sequence). CDR3: CASSYTSGKGSGYTF. The CDR3 nucleotides read TGTGCCAGCAGCTACACCTCCGGGAAAGGTAGTGGCTACACCTTC.

The chain employs TRBV28 and TRBJ1-5; 8 bases are shared with TRBD1. The CDR3 is 13 residues long. J lost 4 bases, V lost 10 bases, and 6 bases had no gene match. CDR1 MDHEN and CDR2 SYDVKM come from the germline V gene. The CDR3 bases are TGTGCCACCTCCGACAGGGGAAATCAGCCCCAGCATTTT. Translating it yields CATSDRGNQPQHF.

The chain uses TRBV7-8 and TRBJ2-7; 8 bases fit TRBD1. CDR3 length: 17 amino acids. Trimming removed 1 base from V and 2 bases from J; junction bases left unmatched: 10. Per the germline V gene, CDR1 is SGHVS and CDR2 is FQNEAQ. CDR3: CASSLVRTQGAAYEQYF. As DNA, the CDR3 is TGTGCCAGCAGCTTAGTTCGGACCCAGGGGGCCGCCTACGAGCAGTACTTC. Full variable domain (remainder filled in from reference TRBV7-8 and TRBJ2-7): GAGVSQSPRYKVAKRGQDVALRCDPISGHVSLFWYQQALGQGPEFLTYFQNEAQLDKSGLPSDRFFAERPEGSVSTLKIQRTQQEDSAVYLCASSLVRTQGAAYEQYFGPGTRLTVT.

The chain is built from TRBV7-9 and TRBJ2-1; no clear D gene. V was trimmed by 7 bases and J by 12 bases, leaving 16 bases between them. Germline loops: CDR1 SEHNR, CDR2 FQNEAQ (reference sequence). The CDR3 contains 12 residues. CDR3 residues: CASMGFKDVQFF. DNA for the CDR3: TGTGCCAGCATGGGTTTTAAGGACGTGCAGTTCTTC.

The chain combines TRBV6-6 with TRBJ2-3; TRBD2 is a possible D gene (5 bases). The CDR3 runs to 15 residues. Per the germline V gene, CDR1 is MNHNY and CDR2 is SVGAGI (reference sequence). With 2 bases removed from V and 6 bases from J, the gap between germline ends came to 15 bases. The CDR3, as DNA: TGTGCCAGCAGTTACGGTTTGGTGAGGAGGGATACGCAGTATTTT. Translated: CASSYGLVRRDTQYF.

This chain joins TRBV4-3 and TRBJ2-7; 8 bases fit TRBD2. V lost 4 bases to trimming and J lost 2 bases; unmatched junction nucleotides: 4. Germline-derived CDR1 and CDR2 are LGHNA and YSLEER. This CDR3 has 14 amino acids. The CDR3 nucleotides are TGCGCCAGCAGCCCTCAAGCGGGAGCCTACGAGCAGTACTTC. As protein: CASSPQAGAYEQYF.

The V gene is TRBV11-2, the J gene TRBJ2-7; the match to TRBD2 covers 7 bases. Germline V lookup: CDR1 SGHAT, CDR2 FQNNGV. This CDR3 has 18 amino acids. The ends lost 1 base at V and 3 bases at J; junction bases unmatched: 15. CDR3 amino acids: CASSLGGAEGGFLYEQYF. CDR3 in DNA: TGTGCCAGCAGCTTAGGAGGAGCAGAGGGAGGGTTCCTCTACGAGCAGTACTTC. Filled out from reference TRBV11-2 and TRBJ2-7, the complete variable domain reads EAGVAQSPRYKIIEKRQSVAFWCNPISGHATLYWYQQILGQGPKLLIQFQNNGVVDDSQLPKDRFSAERLKGVDSTLKIQPAKLEDSAVYLCASSLGGAEGGFLYEQYFGPGTRLTVT.

The chain links TRBV14 to TRBJ1-2; 10 bases agree with TRBD1. CDR3 length equals 20 residues. Germline-derived CDR1 and CDR2 are SGHDN and FVKESK. Trimming at V came to 2 bases and at J to 4 bases, leaving 19 bases not matched to a gene. The CDR3 region is CASSQYGPSRGTGDRYGYTF. The CDR3 DNA reads TGTGCCAGCAGCCAATACGGTCCGTCCAGGGGGACAGGGGACCGCTATGGCTACACCTTC.

CDR3 nucleotides: TGCAGCGTTGCCCCCGGGACAGGGTATATCGGAAACATTCAGTACTTC. Translated, it gives CSVAPGTGYIGNIQYF. The rearrangement uses TRBV29-1 and TRBJ2-4; 9 bases agree with TRBD1. This CDR3 has 16 residues. Germline assignment: CDR1 SQVTM and CDR2 ANQGSEA. With 4 bases clipped from V and 6 bases from J, the junction kept 13 bases outside the gene matches.

V gene TRBV4-3 combines with J gene TRBJ2-7, with TRBD1 matching 8 bases. Germline V lookup: CDR1 LGHNA, CDR2 YSLEER. The CDR3 has 15 amino acids. Trimming at V came to 2 bases and at J to 6 bases, leaving 9 bases not matched to a gene. The CDR3 sequence is CASSQQGQELVEQYF. As DNA, the CDR3 is TGCGCCAGCAGCCAACAGGGACAGGAACTGGTCGAGCAGTACTTC.

The chain combines TRBV11-3 with TRBJ2-7; the D is unclear. The germline V gene encodes CDR1 SGHNT and CDR2 YENEEA. V lost 1 base and J 5 bases, leaving 12 bases between the germline ends. CDR3 size: 14 residues. CDR3 residues: CASSLGGLGHEQYF. For the CDR3, the DNA is TGTGCCAGCAGCTTAGGAGGTCTTGGGCACGAGCAGTACTTC.

The V call is TRBV7-6, the J call TRBJ1-3; D call uncertain. This CDR3 contains 11 residues. Trimming shortened V by 3 bases and J by 7 bases, and 4 bases separated the two germline ends. The germline V gene encodes CDR1 SGHVS and CDR2 FNYEAQ. CDR3 nucleotide sequence: TGTGCCAGCAGCTTTGGGAACACCATATATTTT. It translates to CASSFGNTIYF.

The chain has TRBV28 and TRBJ2-7; 9 bases are a match to TRBD2. The length of the CDR3 is 12 residues. The ends lost 6 bases at V and 6 bases at J; junction bases unmatched: 3. Germline CDR1 reads MDHEN; CDR2 reads SYDVKM. The CDR3 loop is CASSRGGAEQYF. In DNA, the CDR3 is TGTGCCAGCAGCCGCGGGGGGGCCGAGCAGTACTTC.

The V call is TRBV28, the J call TRBJ2-5; D is unresolved. Germline CDR1 is MDHEN and CDR2 is SYDVKM. The CDR3 runs to 18 residues. Trimming shortened V by 5 bases and J by 4 bases, and 26 bases separated the two germline ends. The CDR3 nucleotides read TGTGCCAGCAGTCTCCTCACCTCCGGGCACGGGCCAGGAGAGACCCAGTACTTC. Translation: CASSLLTSGHGPGETQYF.

This sequence joins TRBV5-4 and TRBJ2-7, with a possible D match to TRBD1 (5 bases). This CDR3 is 14 amino acids long. The V gene's germline CDR1 is SGHNT and CDR2 YYREEE (reference sequence). Deletions cut 3 bases from V and 2 bases from J, with 12 bases between. The DNA for the CDR3 is TGTGCCAGCAGCTGGTCCGGACACACCTACGAGCAGTACTTC. The encoded protein is CASSWSGHTYEQYF.

For the CDR3, the DNA is TGTGCCAGCAGCGACTATAGCGGGAACTCCTACAATGAGCAGTTCTTC. Translating gives CASSDYSGNSYNEQFF. J is TRBJ2-1 and V is TRBV7-2; TRBD2 aligns across 8 bases. Per the germline V gene, CDR1 is SGHTA and CDR2 is FQGNSA. V was pared by 5 bases and J by 0 bases, with 6 bases of the junction left unmatched. The CDR3 spans 16 residues.

This chain connects TRBV29-1 to TRBJ2-5; TRBD2 matches 8 bases. V was pared by 5 bases and J by 0 bases, with 5 bases of the junction left unmatched. The CDR3 covers 14 residues. Germline V lookup: CDR1 SQVTM, CDR2 ANQGSEA. CDR3 sequence reads: CSVCQLADQETQYF. Here the CDR3 DNA reads TGCAGCGTTTGCCAACTAGCGGACCAAGAGACCCAGTACTTC. The full variable domain, in which reference TRBV29-1 and TRBJ2-5 provide the parts outside the CDR3, is SAVISQKPSRDICQRGTSLTIQCQVDSQVTMMFWYRQQPGQSLTLIATANQGSEATYESGFVIDKFPISRPNLTFSTLTVSNMSPEDSSIYLCSVCQLADQETQYFGPGTRLLVL.